The rows below give T cell receptor beta chains drawn from one sample of a study of blood T cells in healthy people across ages. TCRdb re-derived calls from the 5' RACE reads in MiXCR, one entry per CDR3 protein. In the table there are 850,000 or so distinct CDR3 sequences, 29% of which are singletons. The sequencing input was blood. Receptors originate from a woman aged 80 or over in good health. The CDR3 runs from the conserved cysteine through the conserved F or W. The order of the fields is V gene, D gene, clone size, J gene, CDR3 protein, CDR3 DNA. The D gene is left open where the match is weak. Rows give clone size only sometimes, using once, few, many, or a class for an expanded clone.

V: TRBV3-1; D: .; size: .; J: TRBJ1-1; CDR3: CASSLSEVNTEAFF; DNA: TGTGCCAGCAGCCTCTCGGAGGTGAACACTGAAGCTTTCTTT
V: TRBV6-6; D: .; size: .; J: TRBJ2-1; CDR3: CAGSLGPASYNEQFF; DNA: TGTGCCGGCAGTTTGGGACCAGCTTCCTACAATGAGCAGTTCTTC
V: TRBV20-1; D: .; size: many; J: TRBJ1-2; CDR3: CSATDSYGYTF; DNA: TGCAGTGCTACGGACAGCTATGGCTACACCTTC
V: TRBV6-5; D: TRBD1; size: .; J: TRBJ1-5; CDR3: CASSNRQGDNQPQHF; DNA: TGTGCCAGCAGTAACCGACAGGGGGACAATCAGCCCCAGCATTTT
V: TRBV11-2; D: TRBD1; size: many; J: TRBJ2-5; CDR3: CASRMAGTGKETQYF; DNA: TGTGCCAGCAGAATGGCCGGGACAGGAAAAGAGACCCAGTACTTC
V: TRBV12-3/TRBV12-4; D: TRBD1; size: many; J: TRBJ1-2; CDR3: CASSLIQGGRDGYTF; DNA: TGTGCCAGCAGTTTAATCCAGGGGGGCAGAGATGGCTACACCTTC
V: TRBV7-2; D: .; size: .; J: TRBJ2-4; CDR3: CASSLNQNIQYF; DNA: TGTGCCAGCAGCTTAAATCAAAACATTCAGTACTTC
V: TRBV7-2; D: TRBD2; size: .; J: TRBJ2-2; CDR3: CASSLGISGGHTGELFF; DNA: TGTGCCAGCAGCTTAGGTATCAGCGGGGGGCACACCGGGGAGCTGTTTTTT
V: TRBV15; D: TRBD1; size: few; J: TRBJ2-2; CDR3: CATSTYDRGRSNTGELFF; DNA: TGTGCCACCAGCACGTATGACAGGGGCAGATCGAACACCGGGGAGCTGTTTTTT
V: TRBV12-3/TRBV12-4; D: .; size: many; J: TRBJ2-3; CDR3: CASSLSGRITDTQYF; DNA: TGTGCCAGCAGTTTGTCGGGCCGTATCACAGATACGCAGTATTTT
V: TRBV4-3; D: .; size: few; J: TRBJ2-1; CDR3: CASSRVPGNEQFF; DNA: TGCGCCAGCAGCAGGGTCCCGGGGAATGAGCAGTTCTTC
V: TRBV20-1; D: TRBD2; size: .; J: TRBJ2-1; CDR3: CSASPRTSVEREQFF; DNA: TGCAGTGCTAGCCCTCGGACTAGCGTGGAGCGTGAGCAGTTCTTC
V: TRBV12-3/TRBV12-4; D: .; size: .; J: TRBJ1-1; CDR3: CASSLARGPKEAFF; DNA: TGTGCCAGCAGTTTAGCGAGGGGACCGAAAGAAGCTTTCTTT
V: TRBV5-1; D: .; size: many; J: TRBJ2-5; CDR3: CASSVSPQEETQYF; DNA: TGCGCCAGCAGCGTCTCCCCCCAAGAGGAGACCCAGTACTTC
V: TRBV12-3/TRBV12-4; D: .; size: many; J: TRBJ2-4; CDR3: CASSFYGEAKNIQYF; DNA: TGTGCCAGCAGTTTTTACGGGGAGGCCAAAAACATTCAGTACTTC
V: TRBV12-3/TRBV12-4; D: .; size: .; J: TRBJ2-7; CDR3: CASSPGSHYGEQYF; DNA: TGTGCCAGCAGTCCTGGGAGCCACTACGGAGAGCAGTACTTC
V: TRBV7-2; D: .; size: .; J: TRBJ2-1; CDR3: CASSSNRARWNEQFF; DNA: TGTGCCAGCAGTTCGAACAGGGCACGCTGGAATGAGCAGTTCTTC
V: TRBV7-9; D: .; size: many; J: TRBJ2-1; CDR3: CASSRAVNNEQFF; DNA: TGTGCCAGCAGCCGAGCGGTAAACAATGAGCAGTTCTTC
V: TRBV2; D: .; size: .; J: TRBJ1-2; CDR3: CASSRGKPNYGYTF; DNA: TGTGCCAGCAGCCGAGGGAAACCTAACTATGGCTACACCTTC
V: TRBV27; D: TRBD1; size: many; J: TRBJ2-3; CDR3: CASRRTGVTTDTQYF; DNA: TGTGCCAGCAGACGGACAGGGGTCACCACAGATACGCAGTATTTT
V: TRBV6-2/TRBV6-3; D: TRBD1; size: .; J: TRBJ1-1; CDR3: CASRYDRAEAFF; DNA: TGTGCCAGCAGGTACGACAGGGCCGAAGCTTTCTTT
V: TRBV7-2; D: .; size: many; J: TRBJ2-7; CDR3: CASSPYAGGFSYEQYF; DNA: TGTGCCAGCAGCCCATATGCTGGGGGGTTCTCCTACGAGCAGTACTTC
V: TRBV20-1; D: TRBD1; size: .; J: TRBJ1-6; CDR3: CSAGQGLGNSPLHF; DNA: TGCAGTGCTGGACAGGGGTTGGGCAATTCACCCCTCCACTTT
V: TRBV7-2; D: TRBD1; size: .; J: TRBJ2-7; CDR3: CASSWRDRLNF; DNA: TGTGCCAGCAGTTGGAGGGACAGGTTAAACTTC
V: TRBV6-2/TRBV6-3; D: .; size: .; J: TRBJ2-2; CDR3: CASSYPVPLPGTGELFF; DNA: TGTGCCAGCAGTTACCCTGTCCCCCTGCCCGGCACCGGGGAGCTGTTTTTT
V: TRBV12-3/TRBV12-4; D: .; size: .; J: TRBJ2-1; CDR3: CASYRTRSITFRGDDNEQFF; DNA: TGTGCCAGCTATCGTACCCGATCCATTACCTTCAGGGGGGACGACAATGAGCAGTTCTTC
V: TRBV11-2; D: TRBD1; size: .; J: TRBJ1-3; CDR3: CASSPGGAGNTIYF; DNA: TGTGCCAGCAGCCCAGGGGGTGCTGGAAACACCATATATTTT
V: TRBV20-1; D: .; size: many; J: TRBJ2-1; CDR3: CSARGASHNEQFF; DNA: TGCAGTGCTAGAGGGGCATCCCACAATGAGCAGTTCTTC
V: TRBV20-1; D: TRBD2; size: .; J: TRBJ2-1; CDR3: CSADFGGAYNEQFF; DNA: TGCAGTGCAGATTTCGGGGGGGCTTACAATGAGCAGTTCTTC
V: TRBV20-1; D: .; size: few; J: TRBJ1-1; CDR3: CSASQVTNTEAFF; DNA: TGCAGTGCTAGCCAGGTGACGAACACTGAAGCTTTCTTT
V: TRBV12-3/TRBV12-4; D: TRBD1; size: many; J: TRBJ1-6; CDR3: CASRTGGEGSPLHF; DNA: TGTGCCAGCAGGACAGGGGGTGAAGGGTCACCCCTCCACTTT
V: TRBV6-1; D: .; size: many; J: TRBJ2-5; CDR3: CASSELRGEETQYF; DNA: TGTGCCAGCAGTGAACTAAGGGGAGAAGAGACCCAGTACTTC
V: TRBV20-1; D: TRBD2; size: once; J: TRBJ2-3; CDR3: CSARDRREYADTQYF; DNA: TGCAGTGCTAGAGATCGGCGGGAGTATGCAGATACGCAGTATTTT
V: TRBV6-1; D: .; size: many; J: TRBJ2-5; CDR3: CASSENAIRTYF; DNA: TGTGCCAGCAGTGAGAACGCTATCAGAACGTACTTC
V: TRBV14; D: TRBD1; size: few; J: TRBJ2-4; CDR3: CASSQLGQRNIQYF; DNA: TGTGCCAGCAGTCAACTGGGACAGAGAAACATTCAGTACTTC
V: TRBV20-1; D: .; size: many; J: TRBJ2-6; CDR3: CSARVLTTGRSGANVLTF; DNA: TGCAGTGCTAGAGTTCTTACGACAGGACGCTCTGGGGCCAACGTCCTGACTTTC
V: TRBV6-5; D: TRBD1; size: many; J: TRBJ2-3; CDR3: CASSYSPGQGEDRKYF; DNA: TGTGCCAGCAGTTACTCCCCGGGACAGGGGGAGGACAGGAAGTATTTT
V: TRBV20-1; D: TRBD2; size: many; J: TRBJ2-3; CDR3: CSAPPGGGTDTQYF; DNA: TGCAGTGCTCCTCCGGGGGGTGGCACAGATACGCAGTATTTT
V: TRBV4-3; D: .; size: .; J: TRBJ1-3; CDR3: CASSQEPPNRDSGNTIYF; DNA: TGCGCCAGCAGCCAAGAGCCCCCGAATCGCGACTCTGGAAACACCATATATTTT
V: TRBV15; D: .; size: .; J: TRBJ2-5; CDR3: CATSRVGAEETQYF; DNA: TGTGCCACCAGCAGAGTCGGAGCGGAAGAGACCCAGTACTTC
V: TRBV7-9; D: TRBD1; size: many; J: TRBJ2-3; CDR3: CASSFAGQGSTDTQYF; DNA: TGTGCCAGCAGCTTCGCGGGACAGGGGAGCACAGATACGCAGTATTTT
V: TRBV30; D: TRBD1; size: few; J: TRBJ1-5; CDR3: CAWSPTGAGRNQPQHF; DNA: TGTGCCTGGTCACCGACAGGGGCCGGTCGGAATCAGCCCCAGCATTTT
V: TRBV9; D: TRBD1; size: many; J: TRBJ1-6; CDR3: CASSFTGENSPLHF; DNA: TGTGCCAGCAGCTTCACAGGGGAAAATTCACCCCTCCACTTT
V: TRBV11-2; D: .; size: .; J: TRBJ1-2; CDR3: CAGSSPGQGRGYTF; DNA: TGTGCCGGCAGCTCGCCCGGGCAAGGCAGGGGCTACACCTTC
V: TRBV3-1; D: .; size: once; J: TRBJ1-4; CDR3: CTSSQLPRREKLFF; DNA: TGTACCAGCAGCCAATTACCCAGAAGGGAAAAACTGTTTTTT
V: TRBV25-1; D: TRBD1; size: many; J: TRBJ1-2; CDR3: CASRSGTGVGYTF; DNA: TGTGCCAGCAGGTCCGGGACAGGGGTTGGCTACACCTTC
V: TRBV7-6; D: TRBD1; size: many; J: TRBJ2-1; CDR3: CASSLYGRDRENNEQFF; DNA: TGTGCCAGCAGCTTATATGGGAGGGACAGGGAAAACAATGAGCAGTTCTTC
V: TRBV3-1; D: TRBD1; size: many; J: TRBJ1-2; CDR3: CASSQVGTGDGYTF; DNA: TGTGCCAGCAGCCAAGTGGGGACAGGGGACGGCTACACCTTC
V: TRBV7-2; D: .; size: .; J: TRBJ2-5; CDR3: CASSPHGASRETQYF; DNA: TGTGCCAGCAGCCCGCATGGCGCGTCGAGGGAGACCCAGTACTTC
V: TRBV7-9; D: TRBD2; size: many; J: TRBJ2-1; CDR3: CASSLTGGNEQFF; DNA: TGTGCCAGCAGCCTTACGGGGGGTAATGAGCAGTTCTTC
V: TRBV5-1; D: .; size: many; J: TRBJ2-5; CDR3: CASSSTGETQYF; DNA: TGCGCCAGCAGCTCCACAGGGGAGACCCAGTACTTC
V: TRBV20-1; D: TRBD2; size: few; J: TRBJ2-3; CDR3: CSARAGGLGTDTQYF; DNA: TGCAGTGCCCGCGCGGGGGGGCTCGGCACAGATACGCAGTATTTT
V: TRBV6-5; D: .; size: once; J: TRBJ2-7; CDR3: CASSYSKQYKQYF; DNA: TGTGCCAGCAGTTACTCGAAGCAGTACAAGCAGTACTTC
V: TRBV15; D: TRBD1; size: .; J: TRBJ1-2; CDR3: CATSRDRDRDYTF; DNA: TGTGCCACCAGCAGGGACAGGGATCGTGACTACACCTTC
V: TRBV7-2; D: TRBD2; size: .; J: TRBJ2-3; CDR3: CASSVSSGGGTDTQYF; DNA: TGTGCCAGCAGCGTATCTAGCGGGGGGGGCACAGATACGCAGTATTTT